The 3 T cell receptor beta chains given below trace back to one sample, sequenced in a study of T cells in Graves' hyperthyroidism and ophthalmopathy. Researchers amplified the TCR beta CDR3 regions from RNA transcripts. An initial round of RT-PCR targeting the TCR CDR3 relied on the HTBI primer set. TCRdb re-analysed the multiplex PCR reads in MiXCR, keeping a single row per CDR3 protein. The sample consists of about 510,000 distinct CDR3 sequences, about 15% of them appearing once. The material sequenced was blood. These receptors originate from a woman in her thirties or forties with Graves' hyperthyroidism.

This clonotype was counted between two and nine times. The chain has TRBV11-3 and TRBJ1-4; the D is unclear. Trimming removed 1 base at V and 3 bases at J, with 15 bases between. Per germline, CDR1 SGHNT and CDR2 YENEEA. The CDR3 is 17 residues long. As DNA, the CDR3 is TGTGCCAGCAGCTTAGCAACTCCGTTGGGTTCTAATGAAAAACTGTTTTTT. Its translation is CASSLATPLGSNEKLFF. Together with reference TRBV11-3 and TRBJ1-4, the CDR3 gives the full variable domain: EAGVVQSPRYKIIEKKQPVAFWCNPISGHNTLYWYLQNLGQGPELLIRYENEEAVDDSQLPKDRFSAERLKGVDSTLKIQPAELGDSAVYLCASSLATPLGSNEKLFFGSGTQLSVL.

This clonotype was counted between two and nine times. V is TRBV11-3 and J is TRBJ2-7; 7 bases agree with TRBD2. The CDR3 covers 14 residues. Germline CDR1 SGHNT, CDR2 YENEEA. After removal of 2 bases from V and 7 bases from J, the junction contained 8 bases not matched to a gene. The CDR3 DNA follows: TGTGCCAGCAGCTTACCTCCCGGGACTAAAGAGCAGTACTTC. It specifies CASSLPPGTKEQYF.

The J gene is TRBJ1-1, the V gene TRBV28; weak D call: TRBD1 (5 bases). Trimming left V 5 bases short and J 0 bases short, with 13 bases between. Per the germline V gene, CDR1 is MDHEN and CDR2 is SYDVKM. This CDR3 comprises 15 residues. CDR3 protein: CASSEKGSMNTEAFF. The CDR3, as DNA: TGTGCCAGCAGTGAAAAGGGGTCCATGAACACTGAAGCTTTCTTT.